Listed below are T cell receptor beta chains from one sample, sequenced in a study of cytomegalovirus exposure and HLA in healthy donors. The repertoire was sequenced with immunoSEQ multiplex PCR; TCRdb's copy has only in-frame clones and lacks some. The repertoire consists of under 200,000 clones, with roughly 80% occurring once and the leading ten covering roughly 2%. Source material: PBMCs. The receptors stem from a human donor in good health. Each CDR3 is given with its conserved first and last residue. Fields, in order: J gene, V gene, clone size, D gene, CDR3 protein, CDR3 DNA. The D gene is left open where the match is weak. Clone size, where shown, is once, few, many, or a class for clones that have expanded.

>TRBJ2-3|TRBV19|.|.
CASSSGDTQYF
TGTGCCAGTAGTTCAGGAGATACGCAGTATTTT
>TRBJ2-1|TRBV5-1|.|.
CASSLGGESYNEQFF
TGCGCCAGCAGCTTGGGAGGAGAGTCCTACAATGAGCAGTTCTTC
>TRBJ2-5|TRBV2|few|TRBD2
CASATSGGDQETQYF
TGTGCCAGCGCAACTAGCGGGGGGGACCAAGAGACCCAGTACTTC
>TRBJ2-7|TRBV5-1|.|.
CASSSTGTLEQYF
TGCGCCAGCAGCTCCACCGGGACACTGGAGCAGTACTTC
>TRBJ2-3|TRBV15|.|TRBD2
CATSRDYGGGGTDTQYF
TGTGCCACCAGCAGAGATTACGGGGGGGGAGGCACAGATACGCAGTATTTT
>TRBJ2-7|TRBV29-1|few|.
CSVDEGSYEQYF
TGCAGCGTTGACGAGGGAAGCTACGAGCAGTACTTC
>TRBJ2-7|TRBV5-1|.|.
CASTRKWGDSTYEQYF
TGCGCCAGCACCCGTAAATGGGGGGATTCTACCTACGAGCAGTACTTC
>TRBJ1-4|TRBV9|once|TRBD1
CASSGQGATNEKLFF
TGTGCCAGCAGCGGACAGGGTGCAACTAATGAAAAACTGTTTTTT
>TRBJ2-1|TRBV7-3|few|TRBD2
CASSPWTSGGRWGQFF
TGTGCCAGCAGCCCCTGGACTAGCGGGGGGCGATGGGGGCAGTTCTTC
>TRBJ2-5|TRBV5-1|.|TRBD1
CASSFWGQTQETQYF
TGCGCCAGCAGCTTCTGGGGACAGACTCAAGAGACCCAGTACTTC
>TRBJ1-1|TRBV7-7|.|.
CASSLQENTEAFF
TGTGCCAGCAGTTTACAGGAGAACACTGAAGCTTTCTTT
>TRBJ2-7|TRBV4-3|few|.
CASSQETSKGYEQYF
TGCGCCAGCAGCCAAGAAACTAGCAAAGGCTACGAGCAGTACTTC
>TRBJ2-3|TRBV2|.|.
CARGQVSTDTQYF
TGTGCCAGAGGACAAGTTAGCACAGATACGCAGTATTTT
>TRBJ1-2|TRBV7-9|.|TRBD1
CASSIPGTVHGRYTF
TGTGCCAGCAGCATACCCGGGACAGTGCATGGGCGCTACACCTTC
>TRBJ2-3|TRBV27|.|.
CASSWTGLNTDTQYF
TGTGCCAGCAGTTGGACGGGACTCAACACAGATACGCAGTATTTT
>TRBJ1-1|TRBV7-2|.|.
CASSLPTGEGNTEAFF
TGTGCCAGCAGCTTACCGACTGGGGAGGGGAACACTGAAGCTTTCTTT
>TRBJ2-1|TRBV4-2|.|TRBD1
CASSQDGTEVGRQFF
TGTGCCAGCAGCCAAGATGGGACAGAAGTCGGACGGCAGTTCTTC
>TRBJ2-7|TRBV6-1|.|TRBD2
CASSNERGSNEQYF
TGTGCCAGCAGTAACGAGCGGGGGTCCAACGAGCAGTACTTC
>TRBJ1-2|TRBV25-1|.|.
CASSGTVYGYTF
TGTGCCAGCAGTGGGACAGTTTATGGCTACACCTTC
>TRBJ2-3|TRBV7-2|.|.
CASSSYRNPRTDTQYF
TGTGCCAGCAGCTCATATCGAAACCCGCGGACAGATACGCAGTATTTT
>TRBJ2-3|TRBV6-1|once|.
CASSPTPDGLDTQYF
TGTGCCAGCAGTCCAACCCCTGACGGACTAGATACGCAGTATTTT
>TRBJ2-5|TRBV5-1|.|.
CASSVRTPDVEQYF
TGCGCCAGCAGCGTAAGGACACCGGATGTGGAGCAGTACTTC
>TRBJ2-7|TRBV5-4|.|TRBD2
CASSLGLAGGEQYF
TGTGCCAGCAGCTTGGGTCTAGCGGGGGGCGAGCAGTACTTC
>TRBJ2-3|TRBV2|.|TRBD2
CASRELAGGSTDTQYF
TGTGCCAGCAGGGAACTAGCGGGGGGTAGCACAGATACGCAGTATTTT
>TRBJ1-1|TRBV7-9|.|.
CASIKEGGETEAFF
TGTGCCAGCATCAAGGAAGGGGGGGAGACTGAAGCTTTCTTT
>TRBJ2-7|TRBV7-8|.|TRBD2
CASSLTPLAGPYEQYF
TGTGCCAGCAGCTTAACCCCACTAGCGGGGCCCTACGAGCAGTACTTC
>TRBJ1-3|TRBV5-4|once|.
CASSLAGESGNTIYF
TGTGCCAGCAGCTTGGCCGGGGAGTCTGGAAACACCATATATTTT
>TRBJ2-5|TRBV5-1|.|TRBD2
CASSTSGGQETQYF
TGCGCCAGCAGCACTAGCGGGGGGCAAGAGACCCAGTACTTC